This record covers a single T cell receptor beta chain. The record originates from a study of shared clonotypes between healthy human individuals. Each cell subset's genomic DNA was divided evenly among several immunoSEQ plates. This table comes from immunoSEQ multiplex PCR, and its TCRdb copy is limited to in-frame clones, with some not included. The sample has around 700,000 clones, about three quarters seen once. V shed 0 bases, J shed 4 bases, and the junction held 6 bases outside the gene matches. CDR3 length: 15 residues. Germline V gene sequence: CDR1 SGDLS, CDR2 YYNGEE. The sample taken for sequencing was memory CD4+ T cells sorted from blood. Stated subset: CD45RA-negative fraction. The chain combines TRBV9 with TRBJ2-7; 8 nucleotides agree with TRBD2. This clonotype was sampled from a woman aged 25 to 39 in good health. DNA for the CDR3: TGTGCCAGCAGCGTAGCCGGTAGCGGGGTTTACGAGCAGTACTTC. The encoded protein is CASSVAGSGVYEQYF.